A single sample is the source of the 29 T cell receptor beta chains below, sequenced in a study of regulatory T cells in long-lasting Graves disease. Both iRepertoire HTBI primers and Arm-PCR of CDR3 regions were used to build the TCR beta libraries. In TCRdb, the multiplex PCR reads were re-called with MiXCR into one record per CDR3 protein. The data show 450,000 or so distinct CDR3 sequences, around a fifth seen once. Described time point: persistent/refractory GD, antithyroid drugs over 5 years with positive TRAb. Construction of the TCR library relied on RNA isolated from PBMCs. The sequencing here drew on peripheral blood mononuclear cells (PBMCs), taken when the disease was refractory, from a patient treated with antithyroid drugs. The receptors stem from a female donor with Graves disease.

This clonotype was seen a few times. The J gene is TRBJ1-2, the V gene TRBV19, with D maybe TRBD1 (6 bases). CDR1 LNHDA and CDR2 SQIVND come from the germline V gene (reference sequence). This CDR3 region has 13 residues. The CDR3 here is CATSDRIDHGYTF. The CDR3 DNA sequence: TGTGCTACGTCCGACAGGATCGATCATGGCTACACCTTC.

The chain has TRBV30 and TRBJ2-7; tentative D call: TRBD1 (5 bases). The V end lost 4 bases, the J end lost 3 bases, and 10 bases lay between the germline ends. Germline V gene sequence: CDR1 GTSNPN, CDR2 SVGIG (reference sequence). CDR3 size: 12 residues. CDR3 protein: CAWNRQSYEQYF. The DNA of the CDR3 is TGTGCCTGGAACAGACAGAGCTACGAGCAGTACTTC.

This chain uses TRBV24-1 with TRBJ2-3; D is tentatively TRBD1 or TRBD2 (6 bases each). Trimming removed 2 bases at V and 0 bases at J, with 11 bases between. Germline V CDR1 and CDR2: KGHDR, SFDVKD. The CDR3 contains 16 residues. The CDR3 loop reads CATSDWGAASTDTQYF. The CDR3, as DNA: TGTGCCACCAGTGATTGGGGGGCGGCTAGCACAGATACGCAGTATTTT.

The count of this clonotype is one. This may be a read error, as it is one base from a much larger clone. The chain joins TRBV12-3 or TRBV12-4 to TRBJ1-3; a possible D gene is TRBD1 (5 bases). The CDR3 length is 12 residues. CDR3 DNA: TGTGCCGGCAGTGTGGGGGGGAACACCATATATTTT. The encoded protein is CAGSVGGNTIYF.

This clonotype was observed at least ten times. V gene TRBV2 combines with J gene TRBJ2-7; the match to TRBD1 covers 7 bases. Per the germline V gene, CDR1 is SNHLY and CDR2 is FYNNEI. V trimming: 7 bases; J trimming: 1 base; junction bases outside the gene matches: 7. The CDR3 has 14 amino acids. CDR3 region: CASNQQGESYEQYF. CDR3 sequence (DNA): TGTGCCAGCAACCAGCAGGGGGAATCCTACGAGCAGTACTTC.

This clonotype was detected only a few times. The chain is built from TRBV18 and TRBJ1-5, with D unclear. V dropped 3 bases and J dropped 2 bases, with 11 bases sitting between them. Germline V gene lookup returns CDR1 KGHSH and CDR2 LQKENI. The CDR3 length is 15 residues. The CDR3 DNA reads TGTGCCAGCTCACCCCGACGGGAAGGCAATCAGCCCCAGCATTTT. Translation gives CASSPRREGNQPQHF.

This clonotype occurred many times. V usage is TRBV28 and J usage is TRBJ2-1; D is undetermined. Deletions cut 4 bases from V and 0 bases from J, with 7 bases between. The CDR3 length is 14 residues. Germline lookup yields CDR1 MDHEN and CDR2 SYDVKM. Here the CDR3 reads CASSSGSSYNEQFF. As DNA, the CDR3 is TGTGCCAGCAGTTCTGGTAGCTCCTACAATGAGCAGTTCTTC.

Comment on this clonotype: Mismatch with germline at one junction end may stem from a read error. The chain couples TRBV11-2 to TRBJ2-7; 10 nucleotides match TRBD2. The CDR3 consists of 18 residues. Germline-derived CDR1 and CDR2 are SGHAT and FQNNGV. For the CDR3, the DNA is TGCGCCAGCAGCCAAGGACTAGCGGCTAGCGGGAGTGGCTACGAGCAGTACTTC. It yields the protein CASSQGLAASGSGYEQYF.

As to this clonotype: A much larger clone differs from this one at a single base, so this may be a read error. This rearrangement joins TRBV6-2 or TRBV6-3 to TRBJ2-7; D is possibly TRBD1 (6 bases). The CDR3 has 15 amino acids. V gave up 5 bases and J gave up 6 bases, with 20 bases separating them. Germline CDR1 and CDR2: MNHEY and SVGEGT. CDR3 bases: TGTGCCAGCAGTGGCTGGGGCAGGGGTCGTTCCGAGCAGTACTTC. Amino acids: CASSGWGRGRSEQYF.

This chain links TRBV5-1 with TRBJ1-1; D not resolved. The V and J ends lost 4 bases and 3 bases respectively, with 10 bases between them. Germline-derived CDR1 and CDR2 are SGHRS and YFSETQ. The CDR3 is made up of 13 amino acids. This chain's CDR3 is CASSEELDTEAFF. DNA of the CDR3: TGCGCCAGCAGCGAGGAGTTAGACACTGAAGCTTTCTTT.

Written as DNA, the CDR3 is TGCGCCAGCAGCCAAGACAGGAGCGGGGACTACGAGCAGTACTTC. This gives the protein CASSQDRSGDYEQYF. The chain uses TRBV4-1 and TRBJ2-7; 7 nucleotides align to TRBD2. The germline CDR1 and CDR2 sequences are MGHRA and YSYEKL. J was trimmed by 3 bases and V by 0 bases; bases with no gene match: 5. This CDR3 is 15 amino acids long.

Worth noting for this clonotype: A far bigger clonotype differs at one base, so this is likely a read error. CDR3 in amino acids: CASTPNYGYTF. In nucleotides, the CDR3 is TGTGCCAGCACCCCCAACTATGGCTACACCTTC. V is TRBV6-1 and J is TRBJ1-2; no firm D call. The CDR3 has 11 amino acids. V was shortened by 7 bases and J by 2 bases, with 5 bases between the two germline ends. The germline V gene encodes CDR1 MNHNS and CDR2 SASEGT.

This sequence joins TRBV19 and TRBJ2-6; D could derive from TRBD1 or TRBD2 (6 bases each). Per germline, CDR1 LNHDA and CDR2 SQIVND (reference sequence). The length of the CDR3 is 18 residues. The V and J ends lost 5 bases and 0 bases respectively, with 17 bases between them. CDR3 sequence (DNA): TGTGCCAGTAGTTGGGGTGGGGGGCCCGGCTCTGGGGCCAACGTCCTGACTTTC. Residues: CASSWGGGPGSGANVLTF.

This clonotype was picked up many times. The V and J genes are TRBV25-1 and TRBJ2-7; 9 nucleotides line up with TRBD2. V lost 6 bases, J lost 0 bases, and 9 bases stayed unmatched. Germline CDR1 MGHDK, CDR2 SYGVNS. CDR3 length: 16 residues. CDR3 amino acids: CASSHRLAEHSYEQYF. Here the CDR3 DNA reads TGTGCCAGCAGCCATCGACTAGCGGAGCACTCCTACGAGCAGTACTTC.

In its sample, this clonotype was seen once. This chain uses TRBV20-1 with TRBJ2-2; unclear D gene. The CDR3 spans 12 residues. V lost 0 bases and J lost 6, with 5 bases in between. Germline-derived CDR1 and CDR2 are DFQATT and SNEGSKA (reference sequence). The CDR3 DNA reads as TGCAGTGCTAGAGATCACGCCGGGGAGCTGTTTTTT. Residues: CSARDHAGELFF.

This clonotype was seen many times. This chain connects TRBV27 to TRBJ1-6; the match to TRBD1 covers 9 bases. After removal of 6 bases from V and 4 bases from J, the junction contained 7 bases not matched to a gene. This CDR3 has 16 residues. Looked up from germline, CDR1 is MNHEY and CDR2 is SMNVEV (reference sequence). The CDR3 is CASSYLTGGYNSPLHF. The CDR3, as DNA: TGTGCCAGCAGCTATCTGACAGGGGGGTATAATTCACCCCTCCACTTT.

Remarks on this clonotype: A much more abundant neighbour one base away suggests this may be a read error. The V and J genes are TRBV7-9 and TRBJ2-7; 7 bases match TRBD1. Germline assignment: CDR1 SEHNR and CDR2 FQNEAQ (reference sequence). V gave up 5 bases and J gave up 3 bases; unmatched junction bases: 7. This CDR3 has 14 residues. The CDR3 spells CASSPGTENYEQYF. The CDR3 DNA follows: TGTGCCAGCAGCCCGGGGACAGAGAACTACGAGCAGTACTTC.

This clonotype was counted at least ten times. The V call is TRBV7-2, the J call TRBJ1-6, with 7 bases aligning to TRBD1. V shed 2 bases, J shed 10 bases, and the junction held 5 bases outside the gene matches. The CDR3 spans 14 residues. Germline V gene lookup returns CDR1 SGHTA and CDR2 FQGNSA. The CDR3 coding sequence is TGTGCCAGCAGCTTAACAGGGGCACACTCACCCCTCCACTTT. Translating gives CASSLTGAHSPLHF.

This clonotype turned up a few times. The DNA of the CDR3 is TGCAGTGCTAGTGCCTGGGGGTGGAATCAGCCCCAGCATTTT. It yields the protein CSASAWGWNQPQHF. The chain has TRBV20-1 and TRBJ1-5; a weak D match, TRBD1 (5 bases). Germline loops: CDR1 DFQATT, CDR2 SNEGSKA (reference sequence). With 3 bases removed from V and 4 bases from J, the gap between germline ends came to 13 bases. CDR3 length: 14 amino acids.

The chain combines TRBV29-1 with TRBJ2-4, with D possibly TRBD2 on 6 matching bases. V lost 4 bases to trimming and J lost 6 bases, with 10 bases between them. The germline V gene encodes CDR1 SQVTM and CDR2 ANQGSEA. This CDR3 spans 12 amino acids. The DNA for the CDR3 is TGCAGCGTTGGGATGGGGGGAAACATTCAGTACTTC. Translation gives CSVGMGGNIQYF.

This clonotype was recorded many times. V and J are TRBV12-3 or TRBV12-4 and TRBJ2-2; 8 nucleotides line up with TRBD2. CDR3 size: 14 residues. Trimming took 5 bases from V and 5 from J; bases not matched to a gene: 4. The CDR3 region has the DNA TGTGCCAGCAGTAGCGGGAGTGCGACCGGGGAGCTGTTTTTT. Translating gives CASSSGSATGELFF.

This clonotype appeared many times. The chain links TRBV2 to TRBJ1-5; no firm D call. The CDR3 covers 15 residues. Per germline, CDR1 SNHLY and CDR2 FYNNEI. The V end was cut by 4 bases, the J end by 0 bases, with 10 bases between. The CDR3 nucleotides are TGTGCCAGCAGTGGCTCACAGCATAGCAATCAGCCCCAGCATTTT. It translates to CASSGSQHSNQPQHF. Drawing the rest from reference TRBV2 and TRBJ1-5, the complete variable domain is EPEVTQTPSHQVTQMGQEVILRCVPISNHLYFYWYRQILGQKVEFLVSFYNNEISEKSEIFDDQFSVERPDGSNFTLKIRSTKLEDSAMYFCASSGSQHSNQPQHFGDGTRLSIL.

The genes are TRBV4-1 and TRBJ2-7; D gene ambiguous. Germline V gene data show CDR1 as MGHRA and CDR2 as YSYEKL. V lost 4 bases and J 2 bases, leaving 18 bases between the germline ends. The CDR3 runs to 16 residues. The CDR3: CASSPSGSTDPYEQYF. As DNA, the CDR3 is TGCGCCAGCAGCCCCTCTGGGTCGACGGACCCCTACGAGCAGTACTTC.

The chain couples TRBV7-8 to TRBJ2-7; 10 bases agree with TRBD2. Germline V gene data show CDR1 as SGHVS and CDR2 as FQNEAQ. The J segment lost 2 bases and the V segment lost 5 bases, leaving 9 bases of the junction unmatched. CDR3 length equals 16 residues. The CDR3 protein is CASSQVGLAETYEQYF. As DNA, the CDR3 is TGTGCCAGCAGCCAAGTTGGACTAGCGGAGACCTACGAGCAGTACTTC.

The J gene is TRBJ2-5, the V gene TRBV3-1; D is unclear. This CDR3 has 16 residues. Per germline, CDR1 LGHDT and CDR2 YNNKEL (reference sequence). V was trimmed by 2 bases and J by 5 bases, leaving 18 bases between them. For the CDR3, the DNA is TGTGCCAGCAGCCAAACCTTACAGTCGACTCTCGAGACCCAGTACTTC. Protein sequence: CASSQTLQSTLETQYF.

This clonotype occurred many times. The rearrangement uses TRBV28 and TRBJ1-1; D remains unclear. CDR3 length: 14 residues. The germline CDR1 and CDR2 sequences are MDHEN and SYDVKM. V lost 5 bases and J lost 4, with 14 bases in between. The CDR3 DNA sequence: TGTGCCAGCAGTCCACCTGGGCGAGGCACTGAAGCTTTCTTT. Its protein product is CASSPPGRGTEAFF.

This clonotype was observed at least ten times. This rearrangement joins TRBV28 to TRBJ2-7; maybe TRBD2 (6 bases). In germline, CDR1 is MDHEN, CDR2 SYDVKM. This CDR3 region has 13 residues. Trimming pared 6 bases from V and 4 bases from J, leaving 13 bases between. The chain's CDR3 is CASSPLGGYEQYF. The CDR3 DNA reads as TGTGCCAGCAGCCCTCTGGGGGGTTACGAGCAGTACTTC.

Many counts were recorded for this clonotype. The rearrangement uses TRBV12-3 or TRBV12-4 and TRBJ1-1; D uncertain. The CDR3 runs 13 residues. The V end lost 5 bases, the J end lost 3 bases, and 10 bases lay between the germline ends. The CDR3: CASSRTSYTEAFF. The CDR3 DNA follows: TGTGCCAGCAGTCGAACTAGTTACACTGAAGCTTTCTTT.

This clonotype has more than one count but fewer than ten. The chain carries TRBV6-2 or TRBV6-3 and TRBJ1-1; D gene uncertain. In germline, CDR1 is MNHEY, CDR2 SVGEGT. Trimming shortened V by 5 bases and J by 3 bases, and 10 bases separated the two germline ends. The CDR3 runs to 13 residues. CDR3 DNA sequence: TGTGCCAGCAGTACGTTTTTACACACTGAAGCTTTCTTT. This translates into CASSTFLHTEAFF.